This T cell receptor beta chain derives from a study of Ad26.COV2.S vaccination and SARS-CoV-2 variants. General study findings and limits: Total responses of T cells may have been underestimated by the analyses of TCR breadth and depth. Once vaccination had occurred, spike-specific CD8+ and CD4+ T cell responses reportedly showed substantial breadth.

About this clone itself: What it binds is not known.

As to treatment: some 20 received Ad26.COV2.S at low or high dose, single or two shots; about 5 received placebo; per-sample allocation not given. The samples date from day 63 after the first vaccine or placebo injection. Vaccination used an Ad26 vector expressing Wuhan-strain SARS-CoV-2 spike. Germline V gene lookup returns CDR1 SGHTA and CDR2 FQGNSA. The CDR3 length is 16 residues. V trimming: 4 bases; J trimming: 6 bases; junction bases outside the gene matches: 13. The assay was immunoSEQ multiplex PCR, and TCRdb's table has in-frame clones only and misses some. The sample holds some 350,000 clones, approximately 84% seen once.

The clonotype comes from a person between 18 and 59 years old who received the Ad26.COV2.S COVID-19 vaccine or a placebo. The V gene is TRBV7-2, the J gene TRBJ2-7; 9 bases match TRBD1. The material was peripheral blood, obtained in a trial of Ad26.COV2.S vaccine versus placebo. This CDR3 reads CASSSRDREAIGEQYF. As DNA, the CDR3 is TGTGCCAGCAGCTCACGGGACAGGGAGGCAATTGGCGAGCAGTACTTC.